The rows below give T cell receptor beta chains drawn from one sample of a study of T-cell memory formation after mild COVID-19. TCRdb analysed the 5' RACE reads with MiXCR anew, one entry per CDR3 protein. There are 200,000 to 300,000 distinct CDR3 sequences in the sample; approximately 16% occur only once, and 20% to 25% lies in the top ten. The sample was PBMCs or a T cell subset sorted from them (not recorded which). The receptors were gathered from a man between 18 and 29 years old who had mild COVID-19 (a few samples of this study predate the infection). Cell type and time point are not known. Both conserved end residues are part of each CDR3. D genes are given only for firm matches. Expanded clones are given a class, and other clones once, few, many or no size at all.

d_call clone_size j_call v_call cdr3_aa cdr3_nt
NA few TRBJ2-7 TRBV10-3 CAISDARRKYYEQYF TGTGCCATCAGTGACGCGCGGCGAAAATACTACGAGCAGTACTTC
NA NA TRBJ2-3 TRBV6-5 CASSYRRTGPSTDTQYF TGTGCCAGCAGTTACCGCCGGACGGGTCCTAGCACAGATACGCAGTATTTT
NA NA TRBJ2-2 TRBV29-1 CSVEEGRKLFF TGCAGCGTTGAAGAGGGTAGGAAGCTGTTTTTT
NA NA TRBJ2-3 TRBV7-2 CASSLRTAPYTDTQYF TGTGCCAGCAGCCTAAGGACGGCCCCTTACACAGATACGCAGTATTTT
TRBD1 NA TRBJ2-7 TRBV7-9 CASRDRATYEQYF TGTGCCAGCAGGGACAGGGCTACTTACGAGCAGTACTTC
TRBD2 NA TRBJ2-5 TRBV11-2 CASRGTSGAGETQYF TGTGCCAGCAGGGGGACTAGCGGGGCGGGAGAGACCCAGTACTTC
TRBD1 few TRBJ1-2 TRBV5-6 CASSSRDRAPYGYTF TGTGCCAGCAGTTCGCGGGACAGGGCCCCCTATGGCTACACCTTC
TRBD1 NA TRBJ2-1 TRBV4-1 CASSQEGQGLSNEQFF TGCGCCAGCAGCCAAGAGGGACAGGGGTTGTCGAATGAGCAGTTCTTC
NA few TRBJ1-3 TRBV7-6 CASSLGGDTIYF TGTGCCAGCAGCTTAGGTGGCGACACCATATATTTT
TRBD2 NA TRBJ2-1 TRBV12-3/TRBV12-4 CASIPEGLAGELVQFF TGTGCCAGCATCCCCGAGGGACTAGCGGGGGAATTGGTGCAGTTCTTC
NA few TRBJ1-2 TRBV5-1 CASSPDGRESYGYTF TGCGCCAGCAGCCCGGACGGGAGGGAATCATATGGCTACACCTTC
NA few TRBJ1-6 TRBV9 CASSVSLTAYNSPLHF TGTGCCAGCAGCGTATCGTTAACCGCGTATAATTCACCCCTCCACTTT
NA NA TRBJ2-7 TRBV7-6 CASSSLRGADPYEQYF TGTGCCAGCAGCTCGCTACGAGGGGCGGACCCCTACGAGCAGTACTTC
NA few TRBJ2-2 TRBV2 CASRAAGGELFF TGTGCCAGCAGGGCCGCGGGCGGGGAGCTGTTTTTT
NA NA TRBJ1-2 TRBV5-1 CASSVQGGHGYTF TGCGCCAGCAGCGTACAGGGAGGCCATGGCTACACCTTC
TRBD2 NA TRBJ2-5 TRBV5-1 CASSGGTSGGSLLQETQYF TGCGCCAGCAGCGGAGGGACTAGCGGGGGATCCCTGCTACAAGAGACCCAGTACTTC
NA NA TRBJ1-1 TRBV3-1 CASSLERSKAFF TGTGCCAGCAGCCTCGAACGCAGCAAAGCTTTCTTT